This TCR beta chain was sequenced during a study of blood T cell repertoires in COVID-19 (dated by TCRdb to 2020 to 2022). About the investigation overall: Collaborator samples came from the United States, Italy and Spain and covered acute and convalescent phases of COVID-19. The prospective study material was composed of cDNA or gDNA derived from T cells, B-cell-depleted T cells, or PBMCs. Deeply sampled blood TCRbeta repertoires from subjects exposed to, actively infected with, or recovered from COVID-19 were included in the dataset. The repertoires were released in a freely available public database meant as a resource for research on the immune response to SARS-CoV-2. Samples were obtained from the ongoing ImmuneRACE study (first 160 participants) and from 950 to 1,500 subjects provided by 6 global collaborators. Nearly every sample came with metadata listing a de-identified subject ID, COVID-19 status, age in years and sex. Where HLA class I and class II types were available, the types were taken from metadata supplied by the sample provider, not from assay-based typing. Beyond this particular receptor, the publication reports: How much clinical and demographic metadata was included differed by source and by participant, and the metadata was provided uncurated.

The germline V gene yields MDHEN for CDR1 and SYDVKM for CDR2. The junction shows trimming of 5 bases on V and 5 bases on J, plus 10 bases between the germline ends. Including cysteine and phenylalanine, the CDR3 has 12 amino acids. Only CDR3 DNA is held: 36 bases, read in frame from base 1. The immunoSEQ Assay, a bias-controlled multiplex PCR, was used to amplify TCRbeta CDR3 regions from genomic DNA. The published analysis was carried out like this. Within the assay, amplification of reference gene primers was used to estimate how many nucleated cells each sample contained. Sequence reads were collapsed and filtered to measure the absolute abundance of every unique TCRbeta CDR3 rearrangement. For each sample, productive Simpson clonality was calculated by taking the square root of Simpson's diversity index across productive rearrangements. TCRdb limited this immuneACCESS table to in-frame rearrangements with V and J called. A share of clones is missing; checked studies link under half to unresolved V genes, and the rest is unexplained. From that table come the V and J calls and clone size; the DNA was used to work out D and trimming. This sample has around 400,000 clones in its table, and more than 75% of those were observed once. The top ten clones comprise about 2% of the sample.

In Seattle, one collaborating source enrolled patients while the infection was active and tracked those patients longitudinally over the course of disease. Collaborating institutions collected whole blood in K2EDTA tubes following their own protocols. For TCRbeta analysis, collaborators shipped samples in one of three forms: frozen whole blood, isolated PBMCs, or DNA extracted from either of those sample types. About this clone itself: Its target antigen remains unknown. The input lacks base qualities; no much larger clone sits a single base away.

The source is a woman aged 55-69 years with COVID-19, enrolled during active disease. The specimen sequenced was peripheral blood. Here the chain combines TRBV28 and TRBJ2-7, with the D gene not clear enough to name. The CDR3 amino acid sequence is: CASSPQANEQYF. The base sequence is TGTGCCAGCAGTCCCCAAGCCAACGAGCAGTACTTC.